The rows below give T cell receptor beta chains drawn from one sample of a study of spatial heterogeneity in lung cancer. TCRdb ran MiXCR on the 5' RACE reads and lists one entry per CDR3 protein. The top ten clones hold about 36% of a sample with some 40,000 distinct CDR3 sequences, just over 3% of them seen once. This specimen consisted of normal lung tissue next to the tumor, obtained at surgery. Receptors were obtained from a male donor with early-stage non-small cell lung cancer. Each CDR3 is given with its conserved first and last residue. A D gene is named only where the DNA matches it firmly. The size entry is marked missing in some rows and otherwise reads once, few, many or a size class.

j_gene: TRBJ2-7; d_gene: -; abundance: few; v_gene: TRBV20-1; CDR3aa: CSAYRRGNYEQYF; CDR3nt: TGCAGTGCTTACCGACGGGGCAACTACGAGCAGTACTTC
j_gene: TRBJ2-1; d_gene: TRBD2; abundance: many; v_gene: TRBV5-1; CDR3aa: CASSPPGTSGYNEQFF; CDR3nt: TGCGCCAGCAGCCCCCCCGGGACTAGCGGTTACAATGAGCAGTTCTTC
j_gene: TRBJ2-1; d_gene: TRBD2; abundance: few; v_gene: TRBV20-1; CDR3aa: CSAPSGRANNEQFF; CDR3nt: TGCAGTGCTCCTAGCGGGAGGGCCAACAATGAGCAGTTCTTC
j_gene: TRBJ2-3; d_gene: -; abundance: many; v_gene: TRBV19; CDR3aa: CASSTAWVVDTQYF; CDR3nt: TGTGCCAGTAGTACGGCTTGGGTGGTAGATACGCAGTATTTT
j_gene: TRBJ2-7; d_gene: TRBD2; abundance: many; v_gene: TRBV2; CDR3aa: CASSDRGLAEGSSYEQYF; CDR3nt: TGTGCCAGCAGTGACAGGGGACTAGCGGAGGGGAGCTCCTACGAGCAGTACTTC
j_gene: TRBJ2-6; d_gene: -; abundance: many; v_gene: TRBV18; CDR3aa: CASSSIDGATGANVLTF; CDR3nt: TGTGCCAGCTCATCTATAGACGGGGCAACTGGGGCCAACGTCCTGACTTTC
j_gene: TRBJ2-4; d_gene: -; abundance: many; v_gene: TRBV28; CDR3aa: CASSSAPTTNIQYF; CDR3nt: TGTGCCAGCAGTTCAGCGCCGACAACGAACATTCAGTACTTC
j_gene: TRBJ2-6; d_gene: -; abundance: many; v_gene: TRBV6-2/TRBV6-3; CDR3aa: CASSYSGGRDANVLTF; CDR3nt: TGTGCCAGCAGTTACTCGGGGGGCCGTGATGCCAACGTCCTGACTTTC
j_gene: TRBJ2-2; d_gene: -; abundance: many; v_gene: TRBV7-6; CDR3aa: CASSPSFGSTGELFF; CDR3nt: TGTGCCAGCAGCCCTTCCTTCGGCTCCACCGGGGAGCTGTTTTTT
j_gene: TRBJ2-7; d_gene: -; abundance: many; v_gene: TRBV3-1; CDR3aa: CASSQDPSREQYF; CDR3nt: TGTGCCAGCAGCCAAGATCCCTCGCGCGAGCAGTACTTC
j_gene: TRBJ1-5; d_gene: -; abundance: many; v_gene: TRBV6-6; CDR3aa: CASTPFRGRNQPQHF; CDR3nt: TGTGCCAGCACCCCCTTCCGGGGACGCAATCAGCCCCAGCATTTT
j_gene: TRBJ2-7; d_gene: -; abundance: many; v_gene: TRBV3-1; CDR3aa: CASSHNPQGYYEQYF; CDR3nt: TGTGCCAGCAGCCACAACCCACAGGGTTACTACGAGCAGTACTTC
j_gene: TRBJ2-1; d_gene: TRBD1; abundance: many; v_gene: TRBV7-3; CDR3aa: CASSRRQGAEQFF; CDR3nt: TGTGCCAGCAGCCGAAGACAGGGGGCTGAGCAGTTCTTC
j_gene: TRBJ2-3; d_gene: TRBD2; abundance: many; v_gene: TRBV29-1; CDR3aa: CSGGGARTHTDTQYF; CDR3nt: TGCAGCGGGGGAGGGGCGAGAACCCACACAGATACGCAGTATTTT
j_gene: TRBJ1-6; d_gene: TRBD1; abundance: many; v_gene: TRBV12-3/TRBV12-4; CDR3aa: CASKDRRDSYNSPLHF; CDR3nt: TGTGCCAGCAAGGACAGGCGAGACTCCTATAATTCACCCCTCCACTTT
j_gene: TRBJ2-5; d_gene: -; abundance: few; v_gene: TRBV20-1; CDR3aa: CSARDWGTQYF; CDR3nt: TGCAGTGCTAGAGATTGGGGGACCCAGTACTTC
j_gene: TRBJ2-7; d_gene: TRBD1; abundance: many; v_gene: TRBV6-1; CDR3aa: CASSNYVGDRGYEQYF; CDR3nt: TGTGCCAGCAGTAACTACGTGGGGGACAGGGGTTACGAGCAGTACTTC
j_gene: TRBJ2-5; d_gene: TRBD1; abundance: many; v_gene: TRBV5-6; CDR3aa: CASRLLQGVETQYF; CDR3nt: TGTGCCAGCAGACTCCTCCAGGGGGTAGAGACCCAGTACTTC
j_gene: TRBJ2-3; d_gene: TRBD1; abundance: many; v_gene: TRBV5-1; CDR3aa: CASSVGQGGDTQYF; CDR3nt: TGCGCCAGCAGCGTGGGACAGGGCGGCGATACGCAGTATTTT
j_gene: TRBJ1-3; d_gene: -; abundance: many; v_gene: TRBV18; CDR3aa: CASSPPSRDTIYF; CDR3nt: TGTGCCAGCTCACCACCTTCGCGGGACACCATATATTTT
j_gene: TRBJ1-2; d_gene: -; abundance: many; v_gene: TRBV6-6; CDR3aa: CASSYSLEATNYGYTF; CDR3nt: TGTGCCAGCAGTTACTCGCTCGAAGCAACTAACTATGGCTACACCTTC
j_gene: TRBJ2-3; d_gene: TRBD2; abundance: many; v_gene: TRBV6-1; CDR3aa: CASSVGRDTDTQYF; CDR3nt: TGTGCCAGCAGTGTCGGGAGGGACACAGATACGCAGTATTTT
j_gene: TRBJ1-1; d_gene: -; abundance: many; v_gene: TRBV20-1; CDR3aa: CSAADSMNTEAFF; CDR3nt: TGCAGTGCTGCTGACAGTATGAACACTGAAGCTTTCTTT
j_gene: TRBJ1-2; d_gene: TRBD1; abundance: many; v_gene: TRBV29-1; CDR3aa: CSVRGQGSEGYTF; CDR3nt: TGCAGCGTACGGGGACAGGGAAGTGAGGGCTACACCTTC
j_gene: TRBJ2-7; d_gene: -; abundance: many; v_gene: TRBV27; CDR3aa: CASSLSGGIREQYF; CDR3nt: TGTGCCAGCAGTTTATCGGGGGGCATACGAGAGCAGTACTTC
j_gene: TRBJ2-2; d_gene: -; abundance: many; v_gene: TRBV24-1; CDR3aa: CATSEGAGYTGELFF; CDR3nt: TGTGCCACCAGTGAAGGGGCGGGATACACCGGGGAGCTGTTTTTT
j_gene: TRBJ1-5; d_gene: -; abundance: many; v_gene: TRBV6-5; CDR3aa: CASSSRGNQPQHF; CDR3nt: TGTGCCAGCAGTAGCCGGGGCAATCAGCCCCAGCATTTT
j_gene: TRBJ2-1; d_gene: -; abundance: many; v_gene: TRBV6-5; CDR3aa: CASRSGVGFSNEQFF; CDR3nt: TGTGCCAGCAGGTCTGGGGTTGGATTTTCCAATGAGCAGTTCTTC
j_gene: TRBJ2-7; d_gene: TRBD1; abundance: many; v_gene: TRBV29-1; CDR3aa: CSVEEGQGGYEQYF; CDR3nt: TGCAGCGTTGAAGAAGGACAGGGTGGCTACGAGCAGTACTTC
j_gene: TRBJ1-2; d_gene: -; abundance: many; v_gene: TRBV5-6; CDR3aa: CASSSSWRGYTF; CDR3nt: TGTGCCAGCAGCTCCAGTTGGCGGGGCTACACCTTC
j_gene: TRBJ1-1; d_gene: -; abundance: -; v_gene: TRBV2; CDR3aa: CASSVGSAEEAFF; CDR3nt: TGTGCCAGCAGTGTCGGGTCAGCTGAGGAAGCTTTCTTT
j_gene: TRBJ2-5; d_gene: -; abundance: few; v_gene: TRBV7-2; CDR3aa: CASSLNPGGQETQYF; CDR3nt: TGTGCCAGCAGCTTAAATCCCGGCGGCCAAGAGACCCAGTACTTC
j_gene: TRBJ1-6; d_gene: -; abundance: many; v_gene: TRBV7-3; CDR3aa: CASSLVGTSSSPLHF; CDR3nt: TGTGCCAGCAGCTTAGTGGGCACCTCGTCTTCACCCCTCCACTTT
j_gene: TRBJ2-5; d_gene: -; abundance: many; v_gene: TRBV12-3/TRBV12-4; CDR3aa: CASTQKETQYF; CDR3nt: TGTGCCAGTACTCAGAAAGAGACCCAGTACTTC
j_gene: TRBJ1-3; d_gene: -; abundance: few; v_gene: TRBV20-1; CDR3aa: CSARDGNSGNTIYF; CDR3nt: TGCAGTGCTAGAGACGGGAACTCTGGAAACACCATATATTTT
j_gene: TRBJ1-6; d_gene: TRBD1; abundance: many; v_gene: TRBV3-1; CDR3aa: CASSQPGQGSSPLHF; CDR3nt: TGTGCCAGCAGCCAACCGGGACAGGGGAGTTCACCCCTCCACTTT
j_gene: TRBJ1-5; d_gene: -; abundance: many; v_gene: TRBV7-9; CDR3aa: CASSPSHTNQPQHF; CDR3nt: TGTGCCAGCAGCCCAAGCCATACCAATCAGCCCCAGCATTTT
j_gene: TRBJ1-6; d_gene: -; abundance: many; v_gene: TRBV20-1; CDR3aa: CSAREGTWGNSPLHF; CDR3nt: TGCAGTGCTAGAGAGGGGACCTGGGGAAATTCACCCCTCCACTTT
j_gene: TRBJ1-5; d_gene: TRBD1; abundance: many; v_gene: TRBV3-1; CDR3aa: CASSQAGGSNQPQHF; CDR3nt: TGTGCCAGCAGCCAAGCAGGGGGTTCCAATCAGCCCCAGCATTTT
j_gene: TRBJ2-5; d_gene: -; abundance: few; v_gene: TRBV20-1; CDR3aa: CSATSATAQETQYF; CDR3nt: TGCAGTGCTACTTCTGCGACAGCACAAGAGACCCAGTACTTC
j_gene: TRBJ2-3; d_gene: TRBD1; abundance: many; v_gene: TRBV18; CDR3aa: CASSPPTGGTDTQYF; CDR3nt: TGTGCCAGCTCACCACCGACAGGGGGCACAGATACGCAGTATTTT
j_gene: TRBJ1-4; d_gene: TRBD1; abundance: many; v_gene: TRBV2; CDR3aa: CASTAGTANEKLFF; CDR3nt: TGTGCCAGCACCGCCGGGACAGCTAATGAAAAACTGTTTTTT
j_gene: TRBJ1-5; d_gene: -; abundance: many; v_gene: TRBV6-2/TRBV6-3; CDR3aa: CASRGTDQPQHF; CDR3nt: TGTGCCAGCAGGGGCACCGATCAGCCCCAGCATTTT
j_gene: TRBJ2-1; d_gene: -; abundance: many; v_gene: TRBV12-3/TRBV12-4; CDR3aa: CASKLNEQFF; CDR3nt: TGTGCCAGTAAGCTCAATGAGCAGTTCTTC
j_gene: TRBJ1-5; d_gene: -; abundance: medium-sized; v_gene: TRBV15; CDR3aa: CATAEQRTYYSNQPQHF; CDR3nt: TGTGCCACCGCTGAACAGAGAACCTATTATAGCAATCAGCCCCAGCATTTT
j_gene: TRBJ1-5; d_gene: TRBD1; abundance: -; v_gene: TRBV7-9; CDR3aa: CASSLVGGQPQHF; CDR3nt: TGTGCCAGCAGCTTAGTAGGGGGCCAGCCCCAGCATTTT